Below are 10 T cell receptor beta chains sequenced from a single sample in a study of T cell responses to AZD1222 COVID-19 vaccine. Assay used: immunoSEQ multiplex PCR; TCRdb lists only in-frame clones, some missing. The table shows 100,000 to 150,000 clones, with just over 90% occurring only once. The sequencing used peripheral blood, collected 28 days after the second AZD1222 dose. These TCRs come from an adult who received the AZD1222 COVID-19 vaccine.

CDR3 sequence: CASSRSREVAYGYTF. The CDR3 nucleotides are TGTGCCAGCAGCCGAAGCAGGGAGGTGGCCTATGGCTACACCTTC. This rearrangement joins TRBV2 to TRBJ1-2, with D perhaps matching TRBD1 (5 bases). The CDR3 length is 15 residues. CDR1 is SNHLY, CDR2 FYNNEI, per germline. The ends were cut back, 6 bases at V and 4 bases at J, with 18 bases in the middle. The complete variable domain, with remaining parts taken from reference TRBV2 and TRBJ1-2, reads EPEVTQTPSHQVTQMGQEVILRCVPISNHLYFYWYRQILGQKVEFLVSFYNNEISEKSEIFDDQFSVERPDGSNFTLKIRSTKLEDSAMYFCASSRSREVAYGYTFGSGTRLTVV.

V gene TRBV4-2 combines with J gene TRBJ2-3; D gene unclear. This CDR3 spans 12 amino acids. The germline V gene encodes CDR1 LGHNA and CDR2 YNFKEQ. Between the trimmed V and J ends, which lost 0 bases and 9 bases, there was a span of 7 bases. The CDR3 nucleotides are TGTGCCAGCAGCCAAGAACCCGCCACGCAGTATTTT. Translating it yields CASSQEPATQYF.

The chain couples TRBV14 to TRBJ2-7; no clear D. The ends were cut back, 4 bases at V and 1 base at J, with 8 bases in the middle. The length of the CDR3 is 13 residues. In germline, CDR1 is SGHDN, CDR2 FVKESK. For the CDR3, the DNA is TGTGCCAGCAGCCGTCGCGAATCCTACGAGCAGTACTTC. It codes for CASSRRESYEQYF.

J is TRBJ2-1 and V is TRBV19; a possible D gene is TRBD2 (6 bases). With 7 bases removed from V and 1 base from J, the gap between germline ends came to 14 bases. The germline gives CDR1 LNHDA, CDR2 SQIVND (reference sequence). The CDR3 runs to 15 residues. This chain's CDR3 is CASTGSRGSYNEQFF. The CDR3 bases are TGTGCCAGTACCGGGAGCCGGGGGTCCTACAATGAGCAGTTCTTC.

This rearrangement joins TRBV6-2 or TRBV6-3 to TRBJ1-2, with TRBD1 matching 7 bases. The CDR3 sequence is 16 residues long. Germline CDR1 reads MNHEY; CDR2 reads SVGEGT. The trim removed 2 bases at V and 5 bases at J, leaving 11 bases unmatched. The CDR3 sequence: CASSYAAGGQFYGYTF. The CDR3, as DNA: TGTGCCAGCAGTTACGCGGCAGGGGGACAGTTTTATGGCTACACCTTC.

In its sample, this clone was seen once. This chain uses TRBV11-2 with TRBJ1-2; D not certain. Looked up from germline, CDR1 is SGHAT and CDR2 is FQNNGV. The CDR3 length is 14 residues. V lost 1 base and J lost 5, with 11 bases in between. The CDR3 spells CASSLVGRAYGYTF. CDR3 sequence (DNA): TGTGCCAGCAGCTTAGTCGGGAGGGCATATGGCTACACCTTC.

V usage is TRBV5-6 and J usage is TRBJ2-1, with D perhaps TRBD1 or TRBD2 (5 bases each). The CDR3 spans 15 residues. Germline V gives CDR1 SGHDT, CDR2 YYEEEE. V lost 5 bases and J 1 base, leaving 13 bases between the germline ends. CDR3 sequence reads: CASSSWGLSYNEQFF. The CDR3 region has the DNA TGTGCCAGCAGTTCTTGGGGGTTATCCTACAATGAGCAGTTCTTC.

This clone came up once. The J gene is TRBJ2-3, the V gene TRBV7-2, with 8 bases identical to TRBD2. The CDR3 has 14 amino acids. Germline CDR1 reads SGHTA; CDR2 reads FQGNSA. V lost 6 bases, J lost 4 bases, and 6 bases stayed unmatched. The CDR3 nucleotides are TGTGCCAGCAGGAGGACGGGGGGGCCAGATACGCAGTATTTT. Translated, it gives CASRRTGGPDTQYF.

The chain carries TRBV7-8 and TRBJ1-5; the D gene is possibly TRBD1 (6 bases). Germline lookup yields CDR1 SGHVS and CDR2 FQNEAQ. This CDR3 region has 17 residues. The ends were cut back, 1 base at V and 2 bases at J, with 15 bases in the middle. CDR3 DNA: TGTGCCAGCAGCTTAGTAGGCGGGGGGGCAGGCAATCAGCCCCAGCATTTT. Its protein product is CASSLVGGGAGNQPQHF. The whole variable domain, filled in from reference TRBV7-8 and TRBJ1-5, reads GAGVSQSPRYKVAKRGQDVALRCDPISGHVSLFWYQQALGQGPEFLTYFQNEAQLDKSGLPSDRFFAERPEGSVSTLKIQRTQQEDSAVYLCASSLVGGGAGNQPQHFGDGTRLSIL.

This clone showed up just once. The chain has TRBV4-3 and TRBJ1-3, with D unclear. V was trimmed by 5 bases and J by 4 bases, leaving 18 bases between them. The CDR3 is 16 amino acids. Germline loops: CDR1 LGHNA, CDR2 YSLEER. The CDR3 DNA reads TGCGCCAGCAGCTCTTCGGTAGGCTTGGCAGGAAACACCATATATTTT. Protein sequence: CASSSSVGLAGNTIYF.